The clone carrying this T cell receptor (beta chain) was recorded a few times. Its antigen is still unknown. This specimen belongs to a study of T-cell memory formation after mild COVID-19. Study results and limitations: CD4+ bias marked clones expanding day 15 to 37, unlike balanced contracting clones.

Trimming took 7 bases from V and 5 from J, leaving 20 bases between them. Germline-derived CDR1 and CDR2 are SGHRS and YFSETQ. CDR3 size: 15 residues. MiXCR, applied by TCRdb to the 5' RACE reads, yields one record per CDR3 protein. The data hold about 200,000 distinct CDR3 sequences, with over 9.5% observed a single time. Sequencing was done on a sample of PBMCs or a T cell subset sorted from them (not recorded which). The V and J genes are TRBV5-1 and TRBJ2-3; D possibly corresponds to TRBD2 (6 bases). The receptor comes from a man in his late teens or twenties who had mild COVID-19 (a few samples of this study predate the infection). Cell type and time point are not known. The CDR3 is CASRYHHPGVDTQYF. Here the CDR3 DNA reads TGCGCCAGCCGTTATCACCACCCGGGAGTAGATACGCAGTATTTT.